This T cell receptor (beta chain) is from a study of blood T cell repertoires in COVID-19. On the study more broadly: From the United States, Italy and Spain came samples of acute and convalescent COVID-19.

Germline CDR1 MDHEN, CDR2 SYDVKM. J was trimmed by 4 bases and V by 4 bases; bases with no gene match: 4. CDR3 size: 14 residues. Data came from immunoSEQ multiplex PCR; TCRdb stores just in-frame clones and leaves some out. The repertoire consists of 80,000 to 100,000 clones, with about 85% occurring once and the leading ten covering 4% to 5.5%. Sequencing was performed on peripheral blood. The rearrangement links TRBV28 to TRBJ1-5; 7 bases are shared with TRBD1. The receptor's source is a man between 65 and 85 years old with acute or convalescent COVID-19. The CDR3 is CASSSGQVNQPQHF. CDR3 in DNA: TGTGCCAGCAGTTCCGGACAGGTAAATCAGCCCCAGCATTTT.